Presented here are 8 T cell receptor beta chains from one specimen sequenced in a study of blood T cells in healthy people across ages. The second PCR ran about 6 to 11 cycles with a sample-barcoded 5' primer and J-beta primers. TCRdb processed the 5' RACE reads anew with MiXCR; each CDR3 protein has one entry. This table has roughly 680,000 distinct CDR3 sequences, 49% appearing once. What was sequenced was blood. Every receptor here comes from a woman in her sixties in good health.

This clonotype came up a few times. The chain employs TRBV29-1 and TRBJ2-1; 9 nucleotides agree with TRBD1. This CDR3 comprises 13 residues. V was pared by 7 bases and J by 10 bases, with 11 bases of the junction left unmatched. Germline V gene lookup returns CDR1 SQVTM and CDR2 ANQGSEA. The CDR3 region is CSAGQGRLNEQFF. The CDR3 nucleotides read TGCAGCGCCGGACAGGGGCGATTGAACGAGCAGTTCTTC.

The genes are TRBV28 and TRBJ1-2; 10 positions agree with TRBD1. Germline V gene sequence: CDR1 MDHEN, CDR2 SYDVKM. This CDR3 has 15 amino acids. V lost 3 bases, J lost 2 bases, and 3 bases stayed unmatched. The CDR3 DNA reads TGTGCCAGCAGTTTTGAGACAGGGGGCAACTATGGCTACACCTTC. Protein: CASSFETGGNYGYTF.

The chain combines TRBV27 with TRBJ1-2; TRBD1 agrees at 7 bases. The CDR3 loop spans 13 amino acids. CDR1 is MNHEY and CDR2 is SMNVEV in the germline V gene (reference sequence). The ends lost 5 bases at V and 8 bases at J; junction bases unmatched: 8. CDR3 residues: CASSTRQGDGYTF. CDR3 nucleotides: TGTGCCAGCAGTACAAGACAGGGCGACGGCTACACCTTC.

Ten or more counts support this clonotype. V gene TRBV10-3 combines with J gene TRBJ1-6, with a weak D call TRBD1 (5 bases). The V gene lost 0 bases and the J gene lost 5 bases, with 14 bases spanning the gap. The CDR3 covers 17 residues. Germline values: CDR1 ENHRY, CDR2 SYGVKD. The DNA of the CDR3 is TGTGCCATCAGTGAGTCCCGGGGACCGGGAGATAATTCACCCCTCCACTTT. Translated: CAISESRGPGDNSPLHF.

The gene calls are TRBV5-6 and TRBJ2-7, with a possible D match to TRBD1 (7 bases). The DNA end lines up better with TRBJ2-5; the J call may be wrong. The V gene's germline CDR1 is SGHDT and CDR2 YYEEEE. This CDR3 is built from 15 residues. For the CDR3, the DNA is TGTGCCAGCAGCTCGGACGGACAGGTCGGGGGGACCCAGTACTTC. Translation: CASSSDGQVGGTQYF.

This clonotype was seen ten or more times. J is TRBJ2-7 and V is TRBV13, with D perhaps matching TRBD1 (5 bases). V was pared by 5 bases and J by 0 bases, with 8 bases between. The germline V gene encodes CDR1 PRHDT and CDR2 FYEKMQ (reference sequence). CDR3 size: 13 residues. The CDR3 loop reads CASSPDSSYEQYF. In nucleotides, the CDR3 is TGTGCCAGCAGCCCCGACAGCTCCTACGAGCAGTACTTC.

The gene calls are TRBV4-3 and TRBJ1-4; the match to TRBD1 covers 9 bases. Losses at the gene ends were 4 bases for V and 3 bases for J; bases not matched to a gene: 6. The CDR3 contains 16 residues. The V gene's germline CDR1 is LGHNA and CDR2 YSLEER. The CDR3, as DNA: TGCGCCAGCAGCCTGATCGGGACAGGGCCTAATGAAAAACTGTTTTTT. Translation: CASSLIGTGPNEKLFF.

This CDR3 reads CATADRMGEGHNEQFF. The CDR3, as DNA: TGTGCCACCGCGGACCGTATGGGGGAAGGACACAATGAGCAGTTCTTC. The rearrangement links TRBV15 to TRBJ2-1; tentatively, D is TRBD1 or TRBD2 (5 bases each). Germline V gene lookup returns CDR1 LNHNV and CDR2 YYDKDF (reference sequence). The germline V and J ends were trimmed by 8 bases and 5 bases, with 22 bases remaining between them. CDR3 length: 16 residues. The full variable domain, in which reference TRBV15 and TRBJ2-1 provide the parts outside the CDR3, is DAMVIQNPRYQVTQFGKPVTLSCSQTLNHNVMYWYQQKSSQAPKLLFHYYDKDFNNEADTPDNFQSRRPNTSFCFLDIRSPGLGDTAMYLCATADRMGEGHNEQFFGPGTRLTVL.